This T cell receptor beta chain was recorded in a study of Graves' ophthalmopathy and Graves' hyperthyroidism. The ends were cut back, 4 bases at V and 5 bases at J, with 18 bases in the middle. CDR1 MNHEY and CDR2 SVGAGI come from the germline V gene. This CDR3 has 16 amino acids. RNA served as the template for amplifying TCR beta CDR3 regions. Second-round multiplex PCR came after a first-round RT-PCR that employed HTBI primers. TCRdb reprocessed the multiplex PCR reads with MiXCR, giving one entry per CDR3 protein. In the table there are 300,000 to 450,000 distinct CDR3 sequences, about 15% of which are singletons.

The chain joins TRBV6-5 to TRBJ1-5, with TRBD1 as a possible D gene (5 bases). The sample comprised peripheral blood. This clonotype originated in an adult woman with stable Graves' hyperthyroidism. This CDR3 is CASSSRQGTTHQPQHF. CDR3 nucleotides: TGTGCCAGCAGTTCTCGGCAGGGCACTACTCATCAGCCCCAGCATTTT.